This T cell receptor (beta chain) derives from a study of blood T cells in healthy people across ages. V shed 3 bases, J shed 6 bases, and the junction held 7 bases outside the gene matches. CDR3 size: 13 residues. CDR1 is SQVTM, CDR2 ANQGSEA, per germline. General study findings and limits: Unsorted PBMCs blocked a conclusive comparison of naive and antigen-experienced cells.

This clonotype occurred a few times. Its antigen is undetermined. Together with a sample-barcoded 5' primer, a J-beta primer mix was included in a second PCR lasting roughly 6 to 12 cycles. A template-switch adaptor containing 12 random nucleotides labeled each cDNA molecule. Each sample provided no less than 2.5 million CDR3-containing paired-end reads. TCRdb reanalysed the 5' RACE reads using MiXCR and keeps one entry per CDR3 protein. In the table there are more than 650,000 distinct CDR3 sequences, about a fifth of which are singletons. This chain links TRBV29-1 with TRBJ1-1; 7 bases are shared with TRBD1. The TCR originated in a man in his 70s in good health. The sample taken for sequencing was blood. CDR3 sequence reads: CSVDDRVPPEAFF. DNA of the CDR3: TGCAGCGTTGACGACAGGGTGCCCCCTGAAGCTTTCTTT.